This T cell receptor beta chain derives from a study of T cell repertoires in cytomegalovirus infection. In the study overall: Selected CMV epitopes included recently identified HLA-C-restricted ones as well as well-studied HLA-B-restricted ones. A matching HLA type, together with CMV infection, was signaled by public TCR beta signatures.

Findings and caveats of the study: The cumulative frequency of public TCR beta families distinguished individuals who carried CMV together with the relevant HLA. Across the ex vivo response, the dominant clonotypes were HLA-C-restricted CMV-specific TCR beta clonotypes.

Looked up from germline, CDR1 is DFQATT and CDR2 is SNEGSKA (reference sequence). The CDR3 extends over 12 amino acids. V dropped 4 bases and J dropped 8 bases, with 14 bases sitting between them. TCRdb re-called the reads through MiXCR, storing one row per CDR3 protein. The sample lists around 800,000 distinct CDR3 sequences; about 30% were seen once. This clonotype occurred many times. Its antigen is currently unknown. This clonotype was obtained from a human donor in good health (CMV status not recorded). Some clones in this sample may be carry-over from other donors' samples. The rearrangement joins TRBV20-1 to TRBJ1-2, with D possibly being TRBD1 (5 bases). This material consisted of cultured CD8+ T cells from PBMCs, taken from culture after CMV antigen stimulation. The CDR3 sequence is CSAINQGIGYTF. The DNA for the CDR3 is TGCAGTGCTATTAATCAGGGAATCGGCTACACCTTC.